This is a list of T cell receptor beta chains from one sample in a study of naive and memory T cell subsets. TCRdb re-analysed the UMI-ligation and nested PCR reads in MiXCR, keeping a single row per CDR3 protein. The repertoire holds 150,000 or so distinct CDR3 sequences, with approximately 22% as singletons. Material: naive CD4+ T cells from blood. The origin of the receptors is a human donor in good health. Each CDR3 is given with its conserved first and last residue. D genes are given only for firm matches. A clone size is listed for some rows: how often the clone was seen (once, few, many), or a class if it is expanded.

cdr3_aa cdr3_nt j_call d_call v_call clone_size
CASRQRQATDTQYF TGTGCCAGCAGGCAAAGACAGGCCACAGATACGCAGTATTTT TRBJ2-3 NA TRBV2 NA
CATLKAGSYNEQFF TGTGCCACCCTGAAAGCCGGGTCCTACAATGAGCAGTTCTTC TRBJ2-1 NA TRBV25-1 few
CASSQLAEAFF TGTGCCAGCAGCCAATTGGCTGAAGCTTTCTTT TRBJ1-1 NA TRBV3-1 NA
CASSYDISSGANVLTF TGTGCCAGCAGTTATGACATAAGCTCTGGGGCCAACGTCCTGACTTTC TRBJ2-6 NA TRBV6-2/TRBV6-3 NA
CASSPIGGRAVKNIQYF TGCGCCAGCAGTCCTATAGGAGGGAGGGCCGTCAAAAACATTCAGTACTTC TRBJ2-4 TRBD2 TRBV4-1 NA
CSALDRGRNQPQHF TGCAGTGCCTTGGACAGGGGGCGCAATCAGCCCCAGCATTTT TRBJ1-5 TRBD1 TRBV20-1 NA
CASSLAREFQPQHF TGTGCCAGCAGCTTGGCTCGGGAGTTTCAGCCCCAGCATTTT TRBJ1-5 NA TRBV5-6 many
CALSGGTARESETQYF TGTGCCCTTTCCGGAGGGACTGCGCGGGAGAGCGAGACCCAGTACTTC TRBJ2-5 TRBD2 TRBV6-2/TRBV6-3 few
CASSSRGTGGTRELFF TGTGCCAGCAGTTCCCGGGGGACAGGGGGGACCAGGGAGCTGTTTTTT TRBJ2-2 TRBD1 TRBV28 NA
CSASGTHGSYEQYF TGCAGTGCTAGCGGTACGCATGGATCCTACGAGCAGTACTTC TRBJ2-7 NA TRBV20-1 few
CASSPPRTGELYEQYF TGTGCCAGCAGTCCGCCGAGGACAGGGGAGCTCTACGAGCAGTACTTC TRBJ2-7 TRBD1 TRBV5-4 NA
CASRRLAGGETQYF TGTGCCAGCAGACGACTAGCGGGAGGAGAGACCCAGTACTTC TRBJ2-5 TRBD2 TRBV6-6 many
CASSAGVAYNEQFF TGCGCCAGTTCAGCGGGAGTCGCCTACAATGAGCAGTTCTTC TRBJ2-1 TRBD2 TRBV5-1 NA
CASSSNRGTEAFF TGTGCCAGCAGCTCAAACAGGGGAACTGAAGCTTTCTTT TRBJ1-1 TRBD1 TRBV11-2 NA
CASSFPTEGSFNEAFF TGTGCCAGCAGTTTCCCGACTGAGGGGAGTTTTAATGAAGCTTTCTTT TRBJ1-1 NA TRBV6-6 few
CASSRADMQPQHF TGTGCCAGCAGCCGCGCCGACATGCAGCCCCAGCATTTT TRBJ1-5 NA TRBV5-5 NA
CASSTRGLEENEQFF TGTGCCAGCAGCACCAGGGGACTAGAAGAAAATGAGCAGTTCTTC TRBJ2-1 TRBD2 TRBV9 NA
CASSEYQETQYF TGTGCCAGCAGTGAGTACCAAGAGACCCAGTACTTC TRBJ2-5 NA TRBV6-5 few
CASSSVVGPYNEQFF TGTGCCAGTAGTTCCGTCGTGGGGCCCTACAATGAGCAGTTCTTC TRBJ2-1 NA TRBV19 many
CASSRPRDRGDTQYF TGTGCCAGCAGCCGCCCTCGTGACCGCGGAGATACGCAGTATTTT TRBJ2-3 NA TRBV3-1 many
CASSQVDRELTEQYF TGTGCCAGCAGCCAAGTCGACAGGGAATTAACGGAGCAGTACTTC TRBJ2-7 TRBD1 TRBV4-2 many
CASSLELAGGLQYF TGTGCCAGCAGTTTAGAACTAGCGGGAGGTTTGCAGTACTTC TRBJ2-7 TRBD2 TRBV28 NA
CAISHRGLSTDTQYF TGTGCCATCAGCCACAGGGGCCTTAGCACAGATACGCAGTATTTT TRBJ2-3 TRBD1 TRBV10-3 many
CASSGTSGAGSGQYF TGTGCCAGCAGCGGGACTAGCGGGGCCGGTTCGGGGCAGTACTTC TRBJ2-7 TRBD2 TRBV6-5 NA
CSATMETQDF TGCAGTGCTACCATGGAGACCCAGGACTTC TRBJ2-5 NA TRBV20-1 NA
CANSVLDLTYTQYF TGTGCCAACAGTGTTTTGGACTTGACCTATACGCAGTATTTT TRBJ2-3 NA TRBV2 NA
CAIRRQKPGTNTEAFF TGTGCCATCCGCCGACAAAAGCCGGGGACTAACACTGAAGCTTTCTTT TRBJ1-1 NA TRBV10-3 NA
CASSSGQGADTQYF TGTGCCAGCAGTTCGGGGCAGGGAGCAGATACGCAGTATTTT TRBJ2-3 NA TRBV28 many
CASRRPDRAYEQYF TGTGCCAGCAGGCGCCCGGACCGAGCGTACGAGCAGTACTTC TRBJ2-7 NA TRBV6-5 many
CASSRDRGDYEQYF TGTGCCAGCTCACGGGACAGGGGCGATTACGAGCAGTACTTC TRBJ2-7 TRBD1 TRBV18 NA
CASSPSRNEQFF TGTGCCAGCAGCCCTAGTAGGAATGAGCAGTTCTTC TRBJ2-1 NA TRBV7-9 NA
CAIASTTSGELAKNIQYF TGTGCCATTGCGTCGACGACTAGCGGAGAGCTAGCCAAAAACATTCAGTACTTC TRBJ2-4 TRBD2 TRBV10-3 NA
CASSWPTTTEAFF TGTGCCAGTAGCTGGCCTACGACCACTGAAGCTTTCTTT TRBJ1-1 NA TRBV19 few
CASSSGTVIEKLFF TGTGCCAGCAGCTCGGGGACAGTCATTGAAAAACTGTTTTTT TRBJ1-4 NA TRBV12-1 NA
CASDSDRTYEQYF TGTGCCAGCGATTCGGACAGGACCTACGAGCAGTACTTC TRBJ2-7 TRBD1 TRBV6-1 NA
CASTSDRRGPQHF TGTGCCAGTACCTCGGACAGGAGAGGGCCCCAGCATTTT TRBJ1-5 TRBD1 TRBV19 many
CAISDQDRVRF TGTGCCATCAGTGACCAAGACAGGGTACGCTTC TRBJ2-7 TRBD1 TRBV10-3 NA
CSARQSSYEQYF TGCAGTGCCCGCCAGAGCTCCTACGAGCAGTACTTC TRBJ2-7 NA TRBV20-1 few
CASSPMNPGQGGTEAFF TGTGCCAGCAGCCCCATGAACCCCGGACAGGGAGGGACTGAAGCTTTCTTT TRBJ1-1 TRBD1 TRBV7-9 NA
CSVERRERYNEQFF TGCAGCGTTGAGCGGCGGGAGAGGTACAATGAGCAGTTCTTC TRBJ2-1 TRBD2 TRBV29-1 NA
CASSPGQGYGTIYF TGCGCCAGCAGCCCTGGACAGGGTTACGGCACCATATATTTT TRBJ1-3 TRBD1 TRBV4-1 NA
CASSLTGTIGEQYF TGTGCCAGCAGTTTAACGGGTACCATAGGCGAGCAGTACTTC TRBJ2-7 NA TRBV12-3/TRBV12-4 few
CASSAGTRGGTAETQYF TGTGCCAGTAGTGCCGGGACTAGAGGGGGGACGGCAGAGACCCAGTACTTC TRBJ2-5 TRBD2 TRBV19 few
CATPGTSEKTSYNEQFF TGTGCCACCCCCGGGACTAGCGAGAAAACTTCCTACAATGAGCAGTTCTTC TRBJ2-1 TRBD2 TRBV24-1 NA
CASSFAGQTYEQYF TGTGCCAGCAGCTTTGCCGGACAGACCTACGAGCAGTACTTC TRBJ2-7 NA TRBV7-9 many
CAWSVPPDEQFF TGTGCCTGGAGTGTACCCCCGGATGAGCAGTTCTTC TRBJ2-1 NA TRBV30 few
CASSLPEGWNTEAFF TGTGCCAGCAGCTTACCCGAGGGGTGGAACACTGAAGCTTTCTTT TRBJ1-1 NA TRBV7-2 NA
CASSLPTSGKGEQYF TGTGCCAGCAGTTTACCAACTAGCGGGAAGGGCGAGCAGTACTTC TRBJ2-7 TRBD2 TRBV28 NA
CASSDGWTKAYEQYF TGTGCCAGCAGTGACGGATGGACCAAAGCCTACGAGCAGTACTTC TRBJ2-7 NA TRBV6-5 NA
CASSLAPRTFSYEQYF TGTGCCAGCAGCCTCGCCCCTAGGACATTCTCCTACGAGCAGTACTTC TRBJ2-7 NA TRBV28 NA
CASTRDAPGGYGYTF TGTGCCAGCACCAGGGACGCTCCAGGGGGTTATGGCTACACCTTC TRBJ1-2 TRBD1 TRBV2 NA
CASSLVGGGNTIYF TGTGCCAGCAGTTTGGTGGGAGGCGGAAACACCATATATTTT TRBJ1-3 NA TRBV28 few
CASTYTPPSGSAYNEQFF TGTGCCAGCACCTACACCCCACCTAGCGGGAGCGCTTACAATGAGCAGTTCTTC TRBJ2-1 TRBD2 TRBV6-2/TRBV6-3 NA
CSASTVLNTEAFF TGCAGTGCTTCTACAGTGTTGAACACTGAAGCTTTCTTT TRBJ1-1 NA TRBV20-1 NA
CASSPISPHEAFF TGTGCCAGCTCACCCATCTCTCCACATGAAGCTTTCTTT TRBJ1-1 NA TRBV18 many
CASSDGTGYEQYF TGTGCCAGCAGCGACGGGACAGGGTACGAGCAGTACTTC TRBJ2-7 TRBD1 TRBV5-6 few